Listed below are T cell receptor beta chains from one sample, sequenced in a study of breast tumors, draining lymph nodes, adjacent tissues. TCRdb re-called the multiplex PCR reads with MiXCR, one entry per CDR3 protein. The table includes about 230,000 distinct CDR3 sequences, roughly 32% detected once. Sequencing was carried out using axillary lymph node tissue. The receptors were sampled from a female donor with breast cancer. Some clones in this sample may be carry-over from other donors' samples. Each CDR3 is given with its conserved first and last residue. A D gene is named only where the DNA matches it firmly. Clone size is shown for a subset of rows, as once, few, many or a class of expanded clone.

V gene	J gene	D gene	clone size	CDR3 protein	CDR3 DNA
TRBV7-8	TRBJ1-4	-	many	CASSRARATNEKLFF	TGTGCCAGCAGCCGAGCCAGGGCAACTAATGAAAAACTGTTTTTT
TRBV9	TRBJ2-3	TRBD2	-	CASSQDYPGGGVGTQYF	TGTGCCAGCAGCCAAGATTATCCCGGGGGGGGGGTAGGAACGCAGTATTTT
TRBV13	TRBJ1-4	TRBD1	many	CASSRRTGEKLFF	TGTGCCAGCAGCAGGCGGACAGGTGAAAAACTGTTTTTT
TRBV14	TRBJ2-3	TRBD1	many	CASSQETGGVTDTQYF	TGTGCCAGCAGCCAAGAGACAGGGGGAGTCACAGATACGCAGTATTTT
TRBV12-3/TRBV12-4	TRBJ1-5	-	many	CASSLTGGQPQHF	TGTGCCAGCAGTTTGACAGGAGGTCAGCCCCAGCATTTT
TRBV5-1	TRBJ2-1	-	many	CASSLEDSAYNEQFF	TGCGCCAGCAGCTTGGAGGACAGCGCCTACAATGAGCAGTTCTTC
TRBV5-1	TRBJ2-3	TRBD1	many	CASSLGGQGPDTQYF	TGCGCCAGCAGCTTGGGGGGACAGGGACCAGATACGCAGTATTTT
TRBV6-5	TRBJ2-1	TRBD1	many	CASSRRGRNEQFF	TGTGCCAGCAGTCGCAGGGGGCGGAATGAGCAGTTCTTC
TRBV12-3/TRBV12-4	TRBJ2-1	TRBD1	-	CASSLGTGYNEQFF	TGTGCCAGCAGTCTCGGGACAGGGTACAATGAGCAGTTCTTC
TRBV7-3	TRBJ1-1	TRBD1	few	CASSLFAGGHAFF	TGTGCCAGCAGCTTATTTGCAGGGGGCCATGCTTTCTTT
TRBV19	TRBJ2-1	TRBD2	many	CASSTLGGSLGNEQFF	TGTGCCAGTAGTACCCTCGGCGGGAGTCTCGGGAATGAGCAGTTCTTC